Shown below are 22 T cell receptor beta chains from a single sample sequenced in a study of shared clonotypes between healthy human individuals (TCRdb year 2020). The library was produced with the immunoSEQ multiplex PCR assay. TCRdb stores this immuneACCESS table with in-frame sequences only. Part of the clones is absent; in the studies checked, under half of the shortfall reflects unresolved V genes, and no reason is known for the rest. Across this sample there are some 2,500,000 clones, with roughly 93% seen only once. The ten largest make up 0.36% of the sample. Sequenced sample: naive CD4+ T cells from PBMCs. This specimen's cell subset or site label, interpreted: CD45RA+ positively selected. The receptors originated from a young man in good health. Some clones in this sample may be carry-over from other donors' samples.

In regard to this clone: Other DNA sequences within the sample encode an identical CDR3. The rearrangement uses TRBV28 and TRBJ1-1; TRBD1 is a possible D gene (6 bases). Germline CDR1 is MDHEN and CDR2 is SYDVKM. Trimming stripped 4 bases from V and 4 bases from J, with 13 bases between. CDR3 length equals 14 residues. The CDR3 DNA sequence: TGTGCCAGCAGTTCGACAGGTGGAGGCACTGAAGCTTTCTTT. Protein product: CASSSTGGGTEAFF.

The V gene is TRBV6-5, the J gene TRBJ2-3; 8 positions match TRBD2. CDR1 and CDR2 from the germline V gene are MNHEY and SVGAGI. This CDR3 has 13 amino acids. With V trimmed by 11 bases and J by 2 bases, 6 bases remained unmatched. The CDR3 nucleotides read TGTGCCGTAACTAGCGGCCCCACAGATACGCAGTATTTT. It yields the protein CAVTSGPTDTQYF.

The chain has TRBV6-1 and TRBJ1-3; tentative D call: TRBD1 (5 bases). Germline V gives CDR1 MNHNS, CDR2 SASEGT. The CDR3 sequence is 15 residues long. Deletions cut 5 bases from V and 0 bases from J, with 11 bases between. The CDR3 DNA follows: TGTGCCAGCAGTCCCCGGGGGAACTCTGGAAACACCATATATTTT. Translation gives CASSPRGNSGNTIYF.

This chain joins TRBV5-4 and TRBJ2-5; weak D call: TRBD1 (6 bases). V lost 2 bases and J 5 bases, leaving 13 bases between the germline ends. From germline, CDR1 is SGHNT and CDR2 YYREEE (reference sequence). This CDR3 spans 14 amino acids. The CDR3 nucleotides are TGTGCCAGCAGCTTAGACAGGCCCTCGGAGACCCAGTACTTC. Translated: CASSLDRPSETQYF.

The chain employs TRBV7-9 and TRBJ2-3; 9 bases map to TRBD2. The germline V gene has CDR1 SEHNR and CDR2 FQNEAQ (reference sequence). With 5 bases clipped from V and 1 base from J, the junction kept 4 bases outside the gene matches. This CDR3 contains 15 residues. CDR3 region: CASSHRLAGTDTQYF. In DNA form, the CDR3 reads TGTGCCAGCAGCCACAGACTAGCGGGCACAGATACGCAGTATTTT.

The chain couples TRBV4-1 to TRBJ2-2; 7 positions agree with TRBD1. Germline lookup yields CDR1 MGHRA and CDR2 YSYEKL. This CDR3 has 17 amino acids. Losses at the gene ends were 4 bases for V and 0 bases for J; bases not matched to a gene: 8. The CDR3 loop reads CASSPMRDSSNTGELFF. CDR3 sequence (DNA): TGCGCCAGCAGCCCTATGAGGGACAGTTCGAACACCGGGGAGCTGTTTTTT.

The V call is TRBV7-6, the J call TRBJ2-3; weak D call: TRBD1 (6 bases). Germline V gene lookup returns CDR1 SGHVS and CDR2 FNYEAQ. V gave up 1 base and J gave up 4 bases, with 12 bases separating them. The CDR3 has 15 amino acids. CDR3 nucleotide sequence: TGTGCCAGCAGCTTAGGGTTCAGGGGTGCAGATACGCAGTATTTT. This codes for CASSLGFRGADTQYF.

The chain links TRBV29-1 to TRBJ1-2; no reliable D call. V was cut by 6 bases and J by 3 bases, with 14 bases left in between. Germline assignment: CDR1 SQVTM and CDR2 ANQGSEA. This CDR3 comprises 13 residues. CDR3 loop: CSVSMTSDYGYTF. The CDR3 region has the DNA TGCAGCGTCTCTATGACGAGCGACTATGGCTACACCTTC.

The gene calls are TRBV30 and TRBJ2-5, with a tentative D call TRBD2 (6 bases). CDR1 and CDR2 from the germline V gene are GTSNPN and SVGIG (reference sequence). Trimming left V 5 bases short and J 7 bases short, with 14 bases between. The CDR3 sequence is 12 residues long. CDR3 sequence: CAWETGERTQYF. The CDR3 nucleotides are TGTGCCTGGGAAACGGGGGAACGGACCCAGTACTTC.

V and J are TRBV19 and TRBJ2-1; TRBD2 agrees at 9 bases. CDR1 is LNHDA and CDR2 is SQIVND in the germline V gene (reference sequence). The ends lost 4 bases at V and 8 bases at J; junction bases unmatched: 6. CDR3 length: 14 amino acids. The chain's CDR3 is CASSSRTSDDEQFF. DNA of the CDR3: TGTGCCAGTAGTAGCCGGACTAGCGATGATGAGCAGTTCTTC.

The V gene is TRBV9, the J gene TRBJ1-3; D is unclear. CDR1 is SGDLS, CDR2 YYNGEE, per germline. Trimming removed 0 bases at V and 4 bases at J, with 11 bases between. The CDR3 contains 15 residues. DNA of the CDR3: TGTGCCAGCAGCGTAGCGTCCGGGGTCGGAAACACCATATATTTT. Translation gives CASSVASGVGNTIYF.

The J gene is TRBJ2-6, the V gene TRBV5-1; the D is unclear. The V gene's germline CDR1 is SGHRS and CDR2 YFSETQ. The CDR3 contains 16 residues. The V end lost 4 bases, the J end lost 1 base, and 12 bases lay between the germline ends. CDR3 region: CASSQPILSGANVLTF. CDR3 DNA: TGCGCCAGCAGCCAACCTATATTATCTGGGGCCAACGTCCTGACTTTC.

The V gene is TRBV28, the J gene TRBJ2-2, with TRBD2 as a possible D gene (5 bases). CDR3 length: 13 residues. Trimming took 10 bases from V and 4 from J, leaving 13 bases between them. Germline V lookup: CDR1 MDHEN, CDR2 SYDVKM. The CDR3 nucleotides read TGTGCCACCTGGCGGGTCGGCACCGGGGAGCTGTTTTTT. Residues: CATWRVGTGELFF.

This chain joins TRBV9 and TRBJ2-1; tentative D call: TRBD2 (6 bases). The CDR3 extends over 14 amino acids. Looked up from germline, CDR1 is SGDLS and CDR2 is YYNGEE. V lost 0 bases, J lost 4 bases, and 8 bases lay in between. The CDR3 DNA is TGTGCCAGCAGCGTAGGCGGGAAGTACAATGAGCAGTTCTTC. Translating it yields CASSVGGKYNEQFF. The complete variable domain, with remaining parts taken from reference TRBV9 and TRBJ2-1, reads DSGVTQTPKHLITATGQRVTLRCSPRSGDLSVYWYQQSLDQGLQFLIQYYNGEERAKGNILERFSAQQFPDLHSELNLSSLELGDSALYFCASSVGGKYNEQFFGPGTRLTVL.

A note on this clone: The same CDR3 arises from other DNA sequences in this sample as well. The chain couples TRBV19 to TRBJ2-3; 8 positions match TRBD1. This CDR3 contains 14 residues. Germline V lookup: CDR1 LNHDA, CDR2 SQIVND (reference sequence). The trim removed 3 bases at V and 4 bases at J, leaving 3 bases unmatched. The DNA of the CDR3 is TGTGCCAGTAGTATCGGACAGGGCGCAGATACGCAGTATTTT. It translates to CASSIGQGADTQYF.

V and J are TRBV18 and TRBJ2-3; D possibly corresponds to TRBD2 (6 bases). V lost 0 bases and J 11 bases, leaving 12 bases between the germline ends. Germline V gives CDR1 KGHSH, CDR2 LQKENI. The CDR3 is made up of 13 amino acids. CDR3 sequence: CASSPPNTEGQYF. CDR3 sequence (DNA): TGTGCCAGCTCACCACCGAATACGGAGGGGCAGTATTTT.

The chain carries TRBV9 and TRBJ2-7; D might be TRBD1 (5 bases). Trimming stripped 3 bases from V and 0 bases from J, with 16 bases between. Germline CDR1 SGDLS, CDR2 YYNGEE. CDR3 length: 16 amino acids. CDR3 amino acids: CASSARAQGGSYEQYF. CDR3 nucleotides: TGTGCCAGCAGCGCTCGTGCCCAGGGCGGCTCCTACGAGCAGTACTTC.

The rearrangement links TRBV20-1 to TRBJ1-4; D not resolved. Per the germline V gene, CDR1 is DFQATT and CDR2 is SNEGSKA (reference sequence). The CDR3 runs 11 residues. In DNA form, the CDR3 reads TGCGGGGTCCGGGCTAATGAAAAACTGTTTTTT. This gives the protein CGVRANEKLFF.

This clone was seen a handful of times. Other nucleotide sequences from this sample produce the same CDR3. V gene TRBV5-1 combines with J gene TRBJ2-3; 11 nucleotides line up with TRBD2. V shed 4 bases and J 0 bases; nucleotides not matched to a gene: 1. Germline V gives CDR1 SGHRS, CDR2 YFSETQ. The CDR3 spans 15 residues. The DNA for the CDR3 is TGCGCCAGCAGCCGGACTAGCGGGAGCACAGATACGCAGTATTTT. Translation gives CASSRTSGSTDTQYF. The full variable domain, completed using reference TRBV5-1 and TRBJ2-3, is KAGVTQTPRYLIKTRGQQVTLSCSPISGHRSVSWYQQTPGQGLQFLFEYFSETQRNKGNFPGRFSGRQFSNSRSEMNVSTLELGDSALYLCASSRTSGSTDTQYFGPGTRLTVL.

This clone was seen once. The rearrangement joins TRBV21-1 to TRBJ2-6; TRBD1, the table's D call, was not compared with the DNA. TRBV21-1 is a documented pseudogene. The CDR3 is 15 amino acids. CDR3: CASSKAGRPSNVLTF. CDR3 nucleotide sequence: TGTGCCAGCAGCAAAGCCGGCAGGCCCTCCAACGTCCTGACTTTC.

V and J are TRBV6-1 and TRBJ1-6, with D hard to call. V lost 7 bases and J lost 4, with 11 bases in between. The CDR3 extends over 14 amino acids. The germline V gene has CDR1 MNHNS and CDR2 SASEGT. CDR3 DNA sequence: TGTGCCAGCAATATAGACGGGTATAATTCACCCCTCCACTTT. Translating gives CASNIDGYNSPLHF.

V and J are TRBV7-2 and TRBJ2-7, with 7 bases matching TRBD2. This CDR3 spans 17 amino acids. J gave up 2 bases and V 3 bases, and 13 bases lay outside the gene matches. Germline CDR1 is SGHTA and CDR2 is FQGNSA. CDR3 coding DNA: TGTGCCAGCAGCTTCTCGGTCCGGCGGGAGTTCCCCTACGAGCAGTACTTC. Its translation is CASSFSVRREFPYEQYF.